This is a list of T cell receptor beta chains from one sample in a study of T cell repertoires in cytomegalovirus infection. TCRdb re-called the reads with MiXCR, one entry per CDR3 protein. The data contain a few hundred thousand distinct CDR3 sequences, about 28% of them singletons. Their antigens remain unidentified. This sample comprised cultured PBMCs, obtained from culture after CMV antigen stimulation. These receptors came from a human donor in good health (CMV status not recorded). Some clones in this sample may be carry-over from other donors' samples. Both conserved end residues are part of each CDR3. Each record gives: J gene, clone size, D gene, V gene, CDR3 length, CDR3 protein, CDR3 DNA. D genes are given only for firm matches. Clone size is stated in some rows and not others, as once, few, many or a class when expanded.

TRBJ1-5	NA	NA	TRBV27	15	CASSYSRQYNQPQHF	TGTGCCAGCAGTTACTCGCGGCAGTACAATCAGCCCCAGCATTTT
TRBJ1-1	NA	NA	TRBV12-3/TRBV12-4	12	CASSLRGYEAFF	TGTGCCAGCAGTTTAAGGGGGTATGAAGCTTTCTTT
TRBJ1-1	NA	TRBD1	TRBV12-3/TRBV12-4	14	CASSSGQGLSEAFF	TGTGCCAGCAGTTCGGGACAGGGGCTTTCTGAAGCTTTCTTT
TRBJ1-1	NA	NA	TRBV12-3/TRBV12-4	13	CASMRGPNTEAFF	TGTGCCAGCATGAGGGGCCCGAACACTGAAGCTTTCTTT
TRBJ1-2	NA	NA	TRBV7-9	11	CVSIGLYGYTF	TGTGTCTCGATCGGGCTCTATGGCTACACCTTC
TRBJ2-5	few	NA	TRBV12-3/TRBV12-4	13	CASSTGTGSQLCF	TGTGCCAGCAGTACTGGAACAGGCTCTCAACTGTGCTTC
TRBJ2-7	many	TRBD2	TRBV2	15	CASRKSGSGVYEQYF	TGTGCCAGCAGGAAGAGCGGGAGTGGTGTCTACGAGCAGTACTTC
TRBJ2-3	NA	NA	TRBV19	14	CASSSLQETDTQYF	TGTGCCAGTAGTTCCCTACAGGAAACAGATACGCAGTATTTT
TRBJ2-2	NA	NA	TRBV28	15	CASSLWGKNTGELFF	TGTGCCAGCAGTTTGTGGGGCAAAAACACCGGGGAGCTGTTTTTT
TRBJ2-2	few	TRBD1	TRBV5-1	15	CASSLVGQGTGELFF	TGCGCCAGCAGCTTGGTGGGACAGGGAACCGGGGAGCTGTTTTTT
TRBJ2-7	few	NA	TRBV6-1	14	CASTIGPGPYEQYF	TGTGCCAGCACCATCGGCCCCGGACCCTACGAGCAGTACTTC
TRBJ1-1	NA	TRBD1	TRBV7-9	15	CASSYSGQVNTEAFF	TGTGCCAGCAGCTATTCAGGACAGGTGAACACTGAAGCTTTCTTT
TRBJ2-7	many	TRBD2	TRBV7-2	14	CASSFSGRAYEQYF	TGTGCCAGCAGCTTCAGCGGGAGGGCCTACGAGCAGTACTTC
TRBJ2-7	NA	TRBD2	TRBV11-1	14	CASSFGGGRYEQYF	TGTGCCAGCAGCTTTGGCGGGGGGCGCTACGAGCAGTACTTC
TRBJ2-1	many	TRBD2	TRBV7-2	15	CASSPSPGGYNEQFF	TGTGCCAGCAGCCCCTCCCCGGGAGGGTACAATGAGCAGTTCTTC
TRBJ2-5	NA	TRBD2	TRBV7-2	16	CASSLGLAGVTETQYF	TGTGCCAGCAGCCTCGGACTAGCGGGAGTGACAGAGACCCAGTACTTC
TRBJ2-6	NA	NA	TRBV27	18	CASSFTGFTESGANVLTF	TGTGCCAGCAGTTTTACAGGGTTTACCGAGTCTGGGGCCAACGTCCTGACTTTC
TRBJ1-2	NA	TRBD1	TRBV19	15	CASSSRDSGDYGYTF	TGTGCCAGTAGTAGTCGGGACAGTGGTGACTATGGCTACACCTTC
TRBJ2-7	NA	TRBD2	TRBV11-1	16	CASSLGGGSSSYEQYF	TGTGCCAGCAGCTTAGGAGGCGGGAGTAGCTCCTACGAGCAGTACTTC
TRBJ2-1	NA	NA	TRBV7-6	13	CASSLGYNNEQFF	TGTGCTAGCAGCTTAGGGTATAACAATGAGCAGTTCTTC
TRBJ1-1	few	NA	TRBV28	11	CASSLGLGAFF	TGTGCCAGCAGTCTCGGGTTGGGAGCTTTCTTT
TRBJ2-2	NA	TRBD1	TRBV28	17	CASSSPGQGIGTGELFF	TGTGCCAGCAGTTCCCCGGGACAGGGAATCGGAACCGGGGAGCTGTTTTTT
TRBJ2-1	NA	NA	TRBV14	12	CASSRLGYEQFF	TGTGCCAGCAGCCGCCTAGGTTATGAGCAGTTCTTC
TRBJ1-6	NA	NA	TRBV6-5	17	CASSYSQGSSYNSPLHF	TGTGCCAGCAGTTACTCGCAGGGTAGCTCCTATAATTCACCCCTCCACTTT
TRBJ2-5	many	TRBD1	TRBV12-5	18	CASGFSWQGAALKETQYF	TGTGCTAGTGGTTTTAGTTGGCAGGGGGCTGCCCTAAAAGAGACCCAGTACTTC
TRBJ2-1	few	NA	TRBV19	12	CASSQWGNEQFF	TGTGCCAGTAGCCAGTGGGGTAATGAGCAGTTCTTC
TRBJ2-2	NA	NA	TRBV12-3/TRBV12-4	13	CASSFTGNGELFF	TGTGCCAGCAGTTTTACAGGGAACGGGGAGCTGTTTTTT
TRBJ2-7	many	TRBD2	TRBV7-9	15	CASTTGTSDGSEQYF	TGTGCCAGCACCACCGGGACTAGCGACGGGAGCGAGCAGTACTTC
TRBJ2-1	many	TRBD2	TRBV5-4	17	CASSLSTGTSGNYEQFF	TGTGCCAGCAGCTTGTCTACCGGGACTAGCGGGAACTATGAGCAGTTCTTC
TRBJ1-3	NA	TRBD1	TRBV19	15	CASSNPAGGGNTIYF	TGTGCCAGTAGTAACCCCGCAGGGGGAGGAAACACCATATATTTT
TRBJ2-5	NA	NA	TRBV6-1	14	CASSEGRLRETQYF	TGTGCCAGCAGTGAAGGGAGACTCCGGGAGACCCAGTACTTC
TRBJ2-7	once	TRBD1	TRBV5-5	13	CASARDRAYEQYF	TGTGCCAGCGCCCGGGACAGGGCCTACGAGCAGTACTTC
TRBJ2-6	few	NA	TRBV7-1	16	CASSDATGSGANVLTF	TGTGCCAGCAGCGATGCAACTGGGTCCGGGGCCAACGTCCTGACTTTC
TRBJ2-5	NA	TRBD1	TRBV2	17	CASKRSRDRGLKETQYF	TGTGCCAGCAAGCGGTCCCGGGACAGGGGTCTCAAAGAGACCCAGTACTTC
TRBJ2-3	once	NA	TRBV4-1	15	CASSQAGPTKDTQYF	TGCGCCAGCAGCCAAGCGGGGCCTACAAAAGATACGCAGTATTTT
TRBJ2-3	few	TRBD2	TRBV28	15	CASSIQRERSDTQYF	TGTGCCAGCAGTATACAGCGGGAGCGGTCAGATACGCAGTATTTT
TRBJ2-3	few	NA	TRBV11-2	16	CASSLAGRRGTDTQYF	TGTGCCAGCAGCTTAGCAGGGAGGCGTGGCACAGATACGCAGTATTTT
TRBJ1-5	few	NA	TRBV20-1	13	CSASILGNQPQHF	TGCAGTGCTAGCATTTTGGGCAATCAGCCCCAGCATTTT
TRBJ2-1	few	TRBD1	TRBV2	13	CASTLDRGHEQFF	TGTGCCAGCACCCTGGACAGGGGGCACGAGCAGTTCTTC
TRBJ1-3	few	NA	TRBV5-6	18	CASRSGGQGPYSGNTIYF	TGTGCCAGCAGGAGCGGGGGGCAGGGGCCTTACTCTGGAAACACCATATATTTT